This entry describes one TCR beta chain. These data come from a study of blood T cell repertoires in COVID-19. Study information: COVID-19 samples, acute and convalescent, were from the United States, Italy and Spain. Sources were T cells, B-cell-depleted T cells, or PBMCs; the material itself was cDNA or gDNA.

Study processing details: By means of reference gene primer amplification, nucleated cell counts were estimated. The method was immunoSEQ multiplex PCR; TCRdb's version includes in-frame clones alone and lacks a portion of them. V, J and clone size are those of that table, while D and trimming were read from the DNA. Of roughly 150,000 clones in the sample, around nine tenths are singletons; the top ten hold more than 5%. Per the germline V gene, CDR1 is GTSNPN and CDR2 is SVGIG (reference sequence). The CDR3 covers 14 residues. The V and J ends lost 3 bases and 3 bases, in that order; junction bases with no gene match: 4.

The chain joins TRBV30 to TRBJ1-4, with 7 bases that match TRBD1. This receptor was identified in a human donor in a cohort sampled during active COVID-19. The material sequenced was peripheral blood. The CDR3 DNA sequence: TGTGCCTGGAGCTCCGGGACAGCTAATGAAAAACTGTTTTTT. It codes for CAWSSGTANEKLFF.